The entry below gives a single T cell receptor beta chain sequence along with its context. Sequencing was performed with immunoSEQ multiplex PCR; in TCRdb, only in-frame clones are kept and a portion is missing. The sample holds around 88,000 clones, more than 90% seen once. This sample was taken from a study of blood T cell repertoires in COVID-19. On the study more broadly: COVID-19 samples, acute and convalescent, were from the United States, Italy and Spain. T cells, B-cell-depleted T cells, or PBMCs supplied cDNA or gDNA.

CDR1 and CDR2 from the germline V gene are MGHDK and SYGVNS. Trimming removed 5 bases from V and 7 bases from J; junction bases left unmatched: 5. This CDR3 spans 14 amino acids. The sequence came from a man aged 60 to 69 with acute or convalescent COVID-19. V gene TRBV25-1 combines with J gene TRBJ2-1, with 10 bases lining up with TRBD1. Sequencing input: peripheral blood. The CDR3 region has the DNA TGTGCCAGCAGTTGGACAGGGGGACGAAATGAGCAGTTCTTC. It yields the protein CASSWTGGRNEQFF.